Following are 4 T cell receptor beta chains from one sample sequenced in a study of response to subunit inactivated influenza vaccine (dated 2018 in TCRdb). The time point tag for this specimen amounts to: 40 to 45 days after influenza vaccine administration. Library method: RT-PCR. Reads for this sample came from an Illumina HiSeq 2500. TCRdb reprocessed the public reads (quality trimming at Q25 with fastp, clone calling with MiXCR) and kept in-frame beta chains. Identical CDR3 proteins give one entry, which carries the most common genes and DNA. Present in this sample are roughly 160,000 distinct CDR3 sequences, under 13% of which were seen just once. The ten biggest clones cover around 11% of the sample. This specimen was non-naive T cells sorted from PBMCs, taken about 6 weeks after vaccination. The cell subset or site label here, explained by the study, means: memory T cell fraction. These receptors were collected from a man aged 45-65 years who received an inactivated influenza vaccine. Donor details come from another sample of the same person, matched by shared clones.

The rearrangement joins TRBV4-2 to TRBJ1-5; D is undetermined. Trimming stripped 5 bases from V and 6 bases from J, with 20 bases between. The CDR3 has 16 amino acids. CDR1 LGHNA and CDR2 YNFKEQ come from the germline V gene. CDR3 amino acids: CASSSESGGIGQPQHF. Written as DNA, the CDR3 is TGTGCCAGCAGCAGCGAAAGTGGAGGGATCGGTCAGCCCCAGCATTTT.

This chain connects TRBV5-1 to TRBJ1-2; D may be TRBD1 (6 bases). Trimming pared 4 bases from V and 0 bases from J, leaving 13 bases between. The germline gives CDR1 SGHRS, CDR2 YFSETQ. The CDR3 spans 15 residues. CDR3 amino acids: CASSVDSPTNYGYTF. The DNA for the CDR3 is TGCGCCAGCAGCGTGGACAGCCCAACTAACTATGGCTACACCTTC. The full variable domain, its missing parts supplied by reference TRBV5-1 and TRBJ1-2, is KAGVTQTPRYLIKTRGQQVTLSCSPISGHRSVSWYQQTPGQGLQFLFEYFSETQRNKGNFPGRFSGRQFSNSRSEMNVSTLELGDSALYLCASSVDSPTNYGYTFGSGTRLTVV.

This clonotype was seen a few times. J is TRBJ2-3 and V is TRBV28, with 10 bases lining up with TRBD2. This CDR3 is built from 14 residues. CDR1 MDHEN and CDR2 SYDVKM come from the germline V gene. V trimming: 3 bases; J trimming: 5 bases; junction bases outside the gene matches: 2. DNA of the CDR3: TGTGCCAGCAGTTTCAGCGGGAGGGAAGATACGCAGTATTTT. Its protein product is CASSFSGREDTQYF. Combining the CDR3 with reference TRBV28 and TRBJ2-3 gives the whole variable domain DVKVTQSSRYLVKRTGEKVFLECVQDMDHENMFWYRQDPGLGLRLIYFSYDVKMKEKGDIPEGYSVSREKKERFSLILESASTNQTSMYLCASSFSGREDTQYFGPGTRLTVL.

The rearrangement uses TRBV6-1 and TRBJ2-1; tentatively, D is TRBD2 (6 bases). V was shortened by 7 bases and J by 4 bases, with 17 bases between the two germline ends. The CDR3 spans 15 residues. Germline V CDR1 and CDR2: MNHNS, SASEGT. Here the CDR3 reads CASNGGDRGYNEQFF. The CDR3 region has the DNA TGTGCCAGCAACGGAGGGGATCGGGGGTACAATGAGCAGTTCTTC.